These 21 T cell receptor beta chains came from one sample sequenced in a study of control samples from healthy donors and cancer patients. TCRdb's table, derived via immunoSEQ multiplex PCR, lists solely in-frame clones and lacks some. The repertoire holds 120,000 or so clones, with 80% to 95% as singletons. Specimen: blood. Source of these receptors: a man aged 18 to 29 in good health.

This rearrangement joins TRBV3-1 (or the pseudogene TRBV3-2) to TRBJ1-5; no firm D call. V shed 2 bases and J shed 6 bases, with 5 bases lying between them. This CDR3 is 12 amino acids long. The germline CDR1 and CDR2 sequences are LGHDT and YNNKEL (reference sequence). The CDR3: CASSQRGQPQHF. The DNA for the CDR3 is TGTGCCAGCAGCCAACGAGGTCAGCCCCAGCATTTT.

The chain links TRBV7-9 to TRBJ1-4; D remains unclear. Germline V gene sequence: CDR1 SEHNR, CDR2 FQNEAQ (reference sequence). The V end was cut by 5 bases, the J end by 4 bases, with 11 bases between. The CDR3 contains 14 residues. This chain's CDR3 is CASSVQAINEKLFF. The CDR3, as DNA: TGTGCCAGCAGCGTTCAGGCGATTAATGAAAAACTGTTTTTT.

In the case of this clone: The same CDR3 arises from other DNA sequences in this sample as well. The chain carries TRBV7-9 and TRBJ1-5, with D uncertain. V was clipped by 1 base and J by 5 bases, with 3 bases between them. This CDR3 contains 12 residues. The germline V gene encodes CDR1 SEHNR and CDR2 FQNEAQ (reference sequence). As DNA, the CDR3 is TGTGCCAGCAGCTTAGATGATCAGCCCCAGCATTTT. Residues: CASSLDDQPQHF.

Here the CDR3 reads CASSPRPSGSNQPQHF. In DNA, the CDR3 is TGTGCCAGCAGTCCAAGGCCGTCGGGCAGCAATCAGCCCCAGCATTTT. The chain recombines TRBV2 with TRBJ1-5; D is undetermined. In germline, CDR1 is SNHLY, CDR2 FYNNEI. The CDR3 has 16 amino acids. V gave up 5 bases and J gave up 1 base, with 15 bases separating them.

The CDR3: CASSLEPSSYEQYF. CDR3 nucleotide sequence: TGTGCCAGCAGCTTGGAACCGAGCTCCTACGAGCAGTACTTC. The genes are TRBV5-6 and TRBJ2-7, with D hard to call. The CDR3 has 14 residues. Looked up from germline, CDR1 is SGHDT and CDR2 is YYEEEE. V was pared by 0 bases and J by 0 bases, with 7 bases between.

The gene calls are TRBV6-5 and TRBJ2-7; tentatively, D is TRBD1 (6 bases). Trimming stripped 7 bases from V and 3 bases from J, with 19 bases between. Germline CDR1 is MNHEY and CDR2 is SVGAGI. CDR3 size: 15 residues. In DNA form, the CDR3 reads TGTGCCAGCAAGAGGGGGTCGGACAGCCACTACGAGCAGTACTTC. It encodes CASKRGSDSHYEQYF.

The chain links TRBV7-3 to TRBJ2-2; D remains unclear. Germline assignment: CDR1 SGHTA and CDR2 FQGTGA. V was clipped by 1 base and J by 1 base, with 4 bases between them. This CDR3 region has 14 residues. The CDR3 region is CASSLSRNTGELFF. The CDR3 DNA follows: TGTGCCAGCAGCTTAAGCAGGAACACCGGGGAGCTGTTTTTT.

The chain combines TRBV5-1 with TRBJ1-4; D remains unclear. V was cut by 0 bases and J by 1 base, with 10 bases left in between. The CDR3 runs 16 residues. CDR1 and CDR2 from the germline V gene are SGHRS and YFSETQ. The CDR3 sequence is CASSLVAMGTNEKLFF. CDR3 nucleotide sequence: TGCGCCAGCAGCTTGGTAGCGATGGGAACTAATGAAAAACTGTTTTTT.

This clone was seen a handful of times. The chain couples TRBV5-1 to TRBJ2-7, with 10 bases aligning to TRBD2. The CDR3 contains 14 residues. V trimming: 4 bases; J trimming: 6 bases; junction bases outside the gene matches: 7. Germline CDR1 SGHRS, CDR2 YFSETQ. The CDR3 protein is CASSAGTSASEQYF. The CDR3, as DNA: TGCGCCAGCAGCGCCGGGACTAGCGCCTCCGAGCAGTACTTC.

V gene TRBV9 combines with J gene TRBJ1-3, with 8 positions matching TRBD1. V trimming: 3 bases; J trimming: 6 bases; junction bases outside the gene matches: 8. This CDR3 is built from 15 residues. The germline CDR1 and CDR2 sequences are SGDLS and YYNGEE. The CDR3 nucleotides read TGTGCCAGCAGCGCCGTCCCGGGACAGGAAAACACCATATATTTT. Translation gives CASSAVPGQENTIYF.

The CDR3 bases are TGTGCCAGCAGCTCCGACTCCTACGAGCAGTACTTC. This codes for CASSSDSYEQYF. The chain carries TRBV13 and TRBJ2-7, with no clear D. Between the trimmed V and J ends, which lost 4 bases and 0 bases, there was a span of 4 bases. This CDR3 is built from 12 residues. CDR1 is PRHDT, CDR2 FYEKMQ, per germline (reference sequence). The full variable domain, in which reference TRBV13 and TRBJ2-7 provide the parts outside the CDR3, is AAGVIQSPRHLIKEKRETATLKCYPIPRHDTVYWYQQGPGQDPQFLISFYEKMQSDKGSIPDRFSAQQFSDYHSELNMSSLELGDSALYFCASSSDSYEQYFGPGTRLTVT.

This clone has just a few counts. The rearrangement links TRBV19 to TRBJ1-5, with a weak D call TRBD1 (6 bases). From germline, CDR1 is LNHDA and CDR2 SQIVND (reference sequence). The CDR3 is 13 amino acids. The V end lost 6 bases, the J end lost 6 bases, and 12 bases lay between the germline ends. The CDR3 loop reads CASRPGAGQPQHF. In nucleotides, the CDR3 is TGTGCCAGTAGGCCGGGGGCGGGTCAGCCCCAGCATTTT. The full variable domain, in which reference TRBV19 and TRBJ1-5 provide the parts outside the CDR3, is DGGITQSPKYLFRKEGQNVTLSCEQNLNHDAMYWYRQDPGQGLRLIYYSQIVNDFQKGDIAEGYSVSREKKESFPLTVTSAQKNPTAFYLCASRPGAGQPQHFGDGTRLSIL.

This chain connects TRBV5-5 to TRBJ1-1, with a tentative D call TRBD1 (5 bases). V was shortened by 1 base and J by 6 bases, with 13 bases between the two germline ends. Per the germline V gene, CDR1 is SGHKS and CDR2 is YYEKEE (reference sequence). There are 14 residues in the CDR3. The CDR3 sequence: CASSLPRKGPEAFF. CDR3 sequence (DNA): TGTGCCAGCAGCTTGCCCCGGAAGGGACCTGAAGCTTTCTTT. Combining the CDR3 with reference TRBV5-5 and TRBJ1-1 gives the whole variable domain DAGVTQSPTHLIKTRGQQVTLRCSPISGHKSVSWYQQVLGQGPQFIFQYYEKEERGRGNFPDRFSARQFPNYSSELNVNALLLGDSALYLCASSLPRKGPEAFFGQGTRLTVV.

The V and J genes are TRBV20-1 and TRBJ2-1; 7 nucleotides agree with TRBD1. Germline assignment: CDR1 DFQATT and CDR2 SNEGSKA (reference sequence). V shed 3 bases, J shed 6 bases, and the junction held 5 bases outside the gene matches. CDR3 length equals 13 residues. CDR3 sequence reads: CSASHRGLNEQFF. CDR3 sequence (DNA): TGCAGTGCTAGTCACAGGGGCCTCAATGAGCAGTTCTTC.

The chain combines TRBV7-9 with TRBJ2-2, with 9 positions matching TRBD2. Germline CDR1 is SEHNR and CDR2 is FQNEAQ (reference sequence). The CDR3 totals 15 residues. J was trimmed by 3 bases and V by 6 bases; bases with no gene match: 5. Here the CDR3 reads CASSSASGDTGELFF. DNA for the CDR3: TGTGCCAGCAGTTCCGCTAGCGGGGACACCGGGGAGCTGTTTTTT.

The genes are TRBV2 and TRBJ2-1; TRBD2 agrees at 14 bases. Trimming cost V 6 bases and J 7 bases; bases outside gene matches: 2. CDR3 size: 14 residues. Germline loops: CDR1 SNHLY, CDR2 FYNNEI. This CDR3 reads CASRRLAGGNEQFF. CDR3 bases: TGTGCCAGCAGACGACTAGCGGGGGGGAATGAGCAGTTCTTC.

This rearrangement joins TRBV6-2 or TRBV6-3 to TRBJ1-3; D is undetermined. Germline CDR1 MNHEY, CDR2 SVGEGT. The CDR3 spans 17 residues. V dropped 5 bases and J dropped 0 bases, with 17 bases sitting between them. The CDR3 DNA sequence: TGTGCCAGCAGTGACGCGGGGAGGAGCAACTCTGGAAACACCATATATTTT. The encoded protein is CASSDAGRSNSGNTIYF.

The chain uses TRBV5-5 and TRBJ2-2; possibly TRBD1 or TRBD2 for D (5 bases each). CDR3 length: 14 amino acids. CDR1 and CDR2 from the germline V gene are SGHKS and YYEKEE (reference sequence). Trimming left V 3 bases short and J 5 bases short, with 11 bases between. This chain's CDR3 is CASSSGRPTGELFF. CDR3 coding DNA: TGTGCCAGCAGCTCGGGACGCCCAACCGGGGAGCTGTTTTTT.

The chain joins TRBV27 to TRBJ2-1; D is perhaps TRBD2 (5 bases). The V end was cut by 3 bases, the J end by 3 bases, with 9 bases between. Germline CDR1 is MNHEY and CDR2 is SMNVEV (reference sequence). The length of the CDR3 is 14 residues. The CDR3 DNA sequence: TGTGCCAGCAGTTTGAGTGGACTCTACAATGAGCAGTTCTTC. Translating gives CASSLSGLYNEQFF.

The V and J genes are TRBV29-1 and TRBJ2-5, with 10 bases matching TRBD2. J lost 5 bases, V lost 5 bases, and 8 bases had no gene match. There are 14 residues in the CDR3. Germline V gene lookup returns CDR1 SQVTM and CDR2 ANQGSEA. The CDR3 region is CSVLAGGYAETQYF. The CDR3 DNA is TGCAGCGTTTTAGCGGGAGGCTACGCGGAGACCCAGTACTTC.

The genes are TRBV10-2 and TRBJ1-5; D is undetermined. This CDR3 is 12 amino acids long. Trimming removed 2 bases at V and 7 bases at J, with 6 bases between. The germline gives CDR1 WSHSY, CDR2 SAAADI. The CDR3 DNA is TGCGCCAGCAGTGAGGCACGGCAGCCCCAGCATTTT. It yields the protein CASSEARQPQHF.